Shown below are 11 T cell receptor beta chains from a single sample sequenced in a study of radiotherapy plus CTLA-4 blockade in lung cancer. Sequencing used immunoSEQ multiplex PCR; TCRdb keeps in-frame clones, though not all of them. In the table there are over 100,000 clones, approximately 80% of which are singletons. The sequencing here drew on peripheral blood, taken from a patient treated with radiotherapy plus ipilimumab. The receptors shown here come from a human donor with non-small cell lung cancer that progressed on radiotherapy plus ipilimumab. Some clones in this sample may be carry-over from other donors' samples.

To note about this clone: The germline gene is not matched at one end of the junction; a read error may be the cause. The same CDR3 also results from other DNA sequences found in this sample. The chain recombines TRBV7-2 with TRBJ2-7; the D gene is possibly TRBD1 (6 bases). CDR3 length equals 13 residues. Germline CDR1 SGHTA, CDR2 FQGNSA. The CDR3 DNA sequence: TGTGCTAGCAGCTTCAGGGGTAACTACGAGCAGTACTTC. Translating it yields CASSFRGNYEQYF.

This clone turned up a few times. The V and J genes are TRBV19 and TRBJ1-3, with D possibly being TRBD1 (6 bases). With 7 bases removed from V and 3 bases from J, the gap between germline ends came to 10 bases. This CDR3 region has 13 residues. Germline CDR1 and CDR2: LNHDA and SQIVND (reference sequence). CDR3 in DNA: TGTGCCAGTAACCCGACAGGTGGAAACACCATATATTTT. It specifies CASNPTGGNTIYF.

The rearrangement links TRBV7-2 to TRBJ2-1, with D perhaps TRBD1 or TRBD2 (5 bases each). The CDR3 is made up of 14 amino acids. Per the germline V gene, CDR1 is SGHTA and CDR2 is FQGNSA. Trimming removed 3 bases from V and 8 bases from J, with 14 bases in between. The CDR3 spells CASSFLGLGDEQFF. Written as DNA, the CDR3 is TGTGCCAGCAGCTTTTTGGGGCTGGGGGATGAGCAGTTCTTC. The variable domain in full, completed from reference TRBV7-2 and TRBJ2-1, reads GAGVSQSPSNKVTEKGKDVELRCDPISGHTALYWYRQSLGQGLEFLIYFQGNSAPDKSGLPSDRFSAERTGGSVSTLTIQRTQQEDSAVYLCASSFLGLGDEQFFGPGTRLTVL.

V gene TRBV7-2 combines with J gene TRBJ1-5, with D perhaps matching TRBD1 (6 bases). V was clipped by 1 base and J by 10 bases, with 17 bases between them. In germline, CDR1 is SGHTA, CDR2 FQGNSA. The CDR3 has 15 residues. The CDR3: CASSLVIRGAGPQHF. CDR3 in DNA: TGTGCCAGCAGCTTAGTCATACGGGGGGCTGGACCCCAGCATTTT.

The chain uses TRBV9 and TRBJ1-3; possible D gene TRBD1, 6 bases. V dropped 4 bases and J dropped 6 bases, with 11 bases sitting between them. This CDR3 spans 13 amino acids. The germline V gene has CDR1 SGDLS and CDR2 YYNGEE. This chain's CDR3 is CASSRTAPNTIYF. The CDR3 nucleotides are TGTGCCAGCAGCAGGACAGCCCCAAACACCATATATTTT.

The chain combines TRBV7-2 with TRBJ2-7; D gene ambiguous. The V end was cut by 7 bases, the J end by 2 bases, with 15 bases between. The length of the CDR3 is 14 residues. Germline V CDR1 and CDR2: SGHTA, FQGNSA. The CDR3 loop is CASNSEQKPYEQYF. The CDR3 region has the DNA TGTGCCAGCAACTCGGAACAAAAGCCCTACGAGCAGTACTTC.

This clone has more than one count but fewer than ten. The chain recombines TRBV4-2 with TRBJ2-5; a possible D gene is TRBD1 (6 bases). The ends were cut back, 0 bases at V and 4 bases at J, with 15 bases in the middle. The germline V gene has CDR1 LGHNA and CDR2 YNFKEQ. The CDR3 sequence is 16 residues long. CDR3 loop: CASSQDSTAGVETQYF. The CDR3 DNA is TGTGCCAGCAGCCAAGATAGCACGGCAGGGGTAGAGACCCAGTACTTC.

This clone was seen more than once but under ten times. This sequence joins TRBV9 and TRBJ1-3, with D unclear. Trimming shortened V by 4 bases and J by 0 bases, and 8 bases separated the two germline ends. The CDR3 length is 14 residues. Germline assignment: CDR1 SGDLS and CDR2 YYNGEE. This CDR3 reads CASSPGDSGNTIYF. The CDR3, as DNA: TGTGCCAGCAGCCCTGGGGACTCTGGAAACACCATATATTTT.

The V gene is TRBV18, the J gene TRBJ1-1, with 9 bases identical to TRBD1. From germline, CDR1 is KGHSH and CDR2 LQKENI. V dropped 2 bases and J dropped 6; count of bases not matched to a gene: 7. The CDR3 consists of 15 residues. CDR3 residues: CASSPFDRGEAEAFF. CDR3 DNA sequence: TGTGCCAGCTCACCATTCGACAGGGGGGAGGCTGAAGCTTTCTTT.

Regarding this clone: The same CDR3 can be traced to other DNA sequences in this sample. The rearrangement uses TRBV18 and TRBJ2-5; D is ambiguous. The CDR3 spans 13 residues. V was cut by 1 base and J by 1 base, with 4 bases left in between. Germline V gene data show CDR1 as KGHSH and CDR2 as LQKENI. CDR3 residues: CASSPRAQETQYF. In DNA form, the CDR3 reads TGTGCCAGCTCACCACGGGCCCAAGAGACCCAGTACTTC.

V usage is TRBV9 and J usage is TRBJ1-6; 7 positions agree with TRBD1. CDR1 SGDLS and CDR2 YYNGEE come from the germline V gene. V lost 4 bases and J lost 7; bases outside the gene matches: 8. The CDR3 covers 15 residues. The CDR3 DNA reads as TGTGCCAGCAGCCTTATTGACAGGGAGAATTCACCCCTCCACTTT. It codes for CASSLIDRENSPLHF.